These 9 T cell receptor beta chains came from one sample sequenced in a study of cytomegalovirus exposure and HLA in healthy donors. Primers: 60 Vbeta forward and 13 Jbeta reverse. Clones were sequenced by immunoSEQ multiplex PCR, and TCRdb holds only the in-frame ones, with some missing. The sample lists tens of thousands of clones; roughly three quarters were seen once. The sequencing sample was made of PBMCs. The receptors shown here come from a woman between 50 and 59 years old in good health and CMV-seropositive.

The chain combines TRBV9 with TRBJ1-2; 7 bases are shared with TRBD1. The V gene end was trimmed by 4 bases and the J gene end by 5 bases; junction bases not matched to a gene: 8. The CDR3 sequence is 14 residues long. The germline V gene has CDR1 SGDLS and CDR2 YYNGEE. CDR3 residues: CASSQTGRSYGYTF. The DNA for the CDR3 is TGTGCCAGCAGCCAGACAGGGAGGAGTTATGGCTACACCTTC. The variable domain in full, completed from reference TRBV9 and TRBJ1-2, reads DSGVTQTPKHLITATGQRVTLRCSPRSGDLSVYWYQQSLDQGLQFLIQYYNGEERAKGNILERFSAQQFPDLHSELNLSSLELGDSALYFCASSQTGRSYGYTFGSGTRLTVV.

This chain joins TRBV30 and TRBJ2-7; the D gene is possibly TRBD2 (6 bases). V was pared by 1 base and J by 1 base, with 17 bases between. The CDR3 has 16 amino acids. The germline V gene has CDR1 GTSNPN and CDR2 SVGIG (reference sequence). The CDR3 bases are TGTGCCTGGAGTGGGGAACATTTGACTAGATCCTACGAGCAGTACTTC. This gives the protein CAWSGEHLTRSYEQYF.

The chain combines TRBV5-1 with TRBJ2-3; D gene uncertain. Trimming stripped 4 bases from V and 4 bases from J, with 13 bases between. The CDR3 sequence is 14 residues long. CDR1 is SGHRS, CDR2 YFSETQ, per germline. Written as DNA, the CDR3 is TGCGCCAGCAGCCGGATCCAAAGCGCAGATACGCAGTATTTT. Translated: CASSRIQSADTQYF.

This chain connects TRBV5-6 to TRBJ2-5; TRBD1 matches 8 bases. V lost 4 bases, J lost 5 bases, and 10 bases stayed unmatched. The CDR3 is 15 residues long. Looked up from germline, CDR1 is SGHDT and CDR2 is YYEEEE. CDR3 coding DNA: TGTGCCAGCAGCGGTGCGCCGACAGGGGCGGAGACCCAGTACTTC. This gives the protein CASSGAPTGAETQYF.

The genes are TRBV19 and TRBJ1-2; D is undetermined. Germline CDR1 LNHDA, CDR2 SQIVND (reference sequence). Deletions cut 5 bases from V and 7 bases from J, with 23 bases between. The length of the CDR3 is 16 residues. The CDR3 protein is CASSVGSAPKTGGYTF. Here the CDR3 DNA reads TGTGCCAGTAGTGTTGGCTCCGCGCCGAAGACGGGTGGCTACACCTTC.

This chain connects TRBV7-9 to TRBJ2-7; TRBD1 matches at 8 bases. V lost 3 bases to trimming and J lost 3 bases; unmatched junction nucleotides: 4. In germline, CDR1 is SEHNR, CDR2 FQNEAQ (reference sequence). This CDR3 has 14 residues. The CDR3 region has the DNA TGTGCCAGCAGCTTCCCGACAGGGGACTACGAGCAGTACTTC. It encodes CASSFPTGDYEQYF.

By proportion, this clone is medium-sized. This chain connects TRBV2 to TRBJ1-2; D not certain. The germline V gene has CDR1 SNHLY and CDR2 FYNNEI. The V and J ends lost 2 bases and 6 bases respectively, with 13 bases between them. The CDR3 loop spans 14 amino acids. This CDR3 reads CASSELVLADGYTF. The CDR3 DNA is TGTGCCAGCAGTGAATTGGTTCTCGCGGATGGCTACACCTTC.

This clone was seen once. This chain connects TRBV5-1 to TRBJ2-7; 7 nucleotides agree with TRBD1. The V and J ends lost 4 bases and 1 base, in that order; junction bases with no gene match: 5. The CDR3 covers 14 residues. Per the germline V gene, CDR1 is SGHRS and CDR2 is YFSETQ. The CDR3 protein is CASSRDSLSYEQYF. The CDR3 DNA is TGCGCCAGCAGCCGGGACAGCCTTTCCTACGAGCAGTACTTC.

The V gene is TRBV19, the J gene TRBJ1-1; maybe TRBD1 (6 bases). The CDR3 length is 13 residues. V was trimmed by 5 bases and J by 2 bases, leaving 9 bases between them. From germline, CDR1 is LNHDA and CDR2 SQIVND (reference sequence). The CDR3 region is CASSGQINTEAFF. For the CDR3, the DNA is TGTGCCAGTAGTGGACAGATCAACACTGAAGCTTTCTTT. The full variable domain, its missing parts supplied by reference TRBV19 and TRBJ1-1, is DGGITQSPKYLFRKEGQNVTLSCEQNLNHDAMYWYRQDPGQGLRLIYYSQIVNDFQKGDIAEGYSVSREKKESFPLTVTSAQKNPTAFYLCASSGQINTEAFFGQGTRLTVV.